Listed here are 29 T cell receptor beta chains from one sample, sequenced in a study of shared clonotypes between healthy human individuals. Clones were read by immunoSEQ multiplex PCR, and TCRdb kept only the in-frame ones, dropping some. Found here are about 480,000 clones, 79% of them singletons; the top ten hold 13%. Sample: PBMCs. The receptors stem from a woman aged 40 to 50 in good health. Some clones in this sample may be carry-over from other donors' samples.

CDR3 residues: CASSNPGQIPYGYTF. CDR3 nucleotide sequence: TGTGCCAGCAGCAACCCCGGACAGATTCCATATGGCTACACCTTC. The genes are TRBV21-1 and TRBJ1-2; the table calls TRBD1, which could not be checked here. TRBV21-1 represents a pseudogene. The CDR3 covers 15 residues.

The chain combines TRBV7-2 with TRBJ2-3; the D gene is possibly TRBD2 (5 bases). V gave up 5 bases and J gave up 9 bases, with 12 bases separating them. CDR3 length equals 12 residues. Per the germline V gene, CDR1 is SGHTA and CDR2 is FQGNSA. CDR3 sequence (DNA): TGTGCCAGCAGCACGGACTGGCAAACGCAGTATTTT. This codes for CASSTDWQTQYF.

V usage is TRBV27 and J usage is TRBJ2-1; D may be TRBD2 (6 bases). Per the germline V gene, CDR1 is MNHEY and CDR2 is SMNVEV (reference sequence). The CDR3 covers 13 residues. Trimming cost V 11 bases and J 7 bases, with 18 bases left between them. The CDR3, as DNA: TGTGCCGGCGGCCGGGACTGCTATAATGAGCAGTTCTTC. Its protein is CAGGRDCYNEQFF.

This clone was seen only a few times. The V call is TRBV28, the J call TRBJ1-6; the D gene is possibly TRBD1 (5 bases). Germline loops: CDR1 MDHEN, CDR2 SYDVKM. This CDR3 comprises 14 residues. V was shortened by 9 bases and J by 9 bases, with 18 bases between the two germline ends. In DNA form, the CDR3 reads TGTGCCAGTCGGGGACCAGGGCAAAGTTCACCCCTCCACTTT. Translated: CASRGPGQSSPLHF.

On this clone: This may come from a read error, since a much larger clone is one base off. The chain employs TRBV30 and TRBJ2-3; 9 bases map to TRBD2. V lost 8 bases and J lost 5; bases outside the gene matches: 14. Germline CDR1 is GTSNPN and CDR2 is SVGIG (reference sequence). The CDR3 contains 15 residues. CDR3 sequence: CARGGSGRTVDTQYF. CDR3 DNA sequence: TGTGCCCGGGGAGGGAGCGGGAGGACAGTAGATACGCAGTATTTT.

V usage is TRBV7-2 and J usage is TRBJ2-5; D uncertain. V was pared by 0 bases and J by 5 bases, with 13 bases between. The CDR3 loop spans 15 amino acids. The germline V gene encodes CDR1 SGHTA and CDR2 FQGNSA. The CDR3 sequence: CASSLAVGFGETQYF. CDR3 coding DNA: TGTGCCAGCAGCTTAGCCGTAGGGTTCGGGGAGACCCAGTACTTC.

As for this clone: This same CDR3 is encoded by further DNA sequences in the sample. CDR3 sequence: CASSYDPYNEQFF. The DNA for the CDR3 is TGTGCCAGCAGTTACGATCCCTACAATGAGCAGTTCTTC. J is TRBJ2-1 and V is TRBV6-5; D gene ambiguous. V dropped 2 bases and J dropped 2 bases, with 4 bases sitting between them. Germline V gene lookup returns CDR1 MNHEY and CDR2 SVGAGI. The CDR3 is 13 amino acids.

This chain connects TRBV7-6 to TRBJ1-4, with D tentatively TRBD1 (6 bases). Germline loops: CDR1 SGHVS, CDR2 FNYEAQ. The CDR3 loop spans 12 amino acids. Trimming stripped 7 bases from V and 3 bases from J, with 6 bases between. This chain's CDR3 is CASNRANEKLFF. For the CDR3, the DNA is TGTGCCAGCAACAGGGCTAATGAAAAACTGTTTTTT.

The genes are TRBV19 and TRBJ1-5; 12 bases map to TRBD1. CDR3 length equals 14 residues. V gave up 6 bases and J gave up 6 bases; unmatched junction bases: 3. Germline CDR1 and CDR2: LNHDA and SQIVND (reference sequence). The CDR3 nucleotides read TGTGCCAGTAGGGGACAGGGGGCCCGTCAGCCCCAGCATTTT. It is translated as CASRGQGARQPQHF.

This clone was found a few times. The chain has TRBV28 and TRBJ1-5, with 11 bases fitting TRBD1. The CDR3 contains 15 residues. Germline CDR1 MDHEN, CDR2 SYDVKM. V shed 6 bases and J 9 bases; nucleotides not matched to a gene: 10. CDR3 protein: CASRTPGQGEPPQHF. The CDR3 region has the DNA TGTGCCAGCAGGACCCCGGGACAGGGGGAACCGCCCCAGCATTTT.

This clone appeared many times. V usage is TRBV10-2 and J usage is TRBJ2-2; D perhaps matches TRBD1 (6 bases). V was cut by 0 bases and J by 2 bases, with 19 bases left in between. Germline V gene data show CDR1 as WSHSY and CDR2 as SAAADI. The CDR3 covers 19 residues. CDR3 bases: TGCGCCAGCAGTGAGTCCCCCTTGACAGGTTGGATAAACACCGGGGAGCTGTTTTTT. It yields the protein CASSESPLTGWINTGELFF.

CDR3 amino acids: CASSLATSYEQYF. The CDR3 coding sequence is TGTGCCAGCAGCTTAGCTACTTCCTACGAGCAGTACTTC. V is TRBV13 and J is TRBJ2-7; D unresolved. CDR3 length equals 13 residues. The V and J ends lost 1 base and 1 base respectively, with 5 bases between them. The germline V gene encodes CDR1 PRHDT and CDR2 FYEKMQ (reference sequence).

Worth noting for this clone: One junction end disagrees with the germline gene, perhaps due to a read error. The chain recombines TRBV29-1 with TRBJ2-3, with 10 bases identical to TRBD2. CDR1 and CDR2 from the germline V gene are SQVTM and ANQGSEA. The CDR3 has 13 residues. CDR3 DNA: TGCAGCGTCGCTAGCGGGAGCATAGATACGCAGTATTTT. Translation gives CSVASGSIDTQYF.

This clone has only a few counts. V is TRBV7-8 and J is TRBJ1-3; D may be TRBD1 (5 bases). Looked up from germline, CDR1 is SGHVS and CDR2 is FQNEAQ. V shed 5 bases and J shed 9 bases, with 17 bases lying between them. This CDR3 is built from 14 residues. Here the CDR3 DNA reads TGTGCCAGCAGCGAAAAGGGGCGACTCGGCACCATATATTTT. Protein product: CASSEKGRLGTIYF.

J is TRBJ2-7 and V is TRBV11-2; the match to TRBD2 covers 9 bases. J gave up 3 bases and V 5 bases, and 5 bases lay outside the gene matches. The CDR3 totals 14 residues. From germline, CDR1 is SGHAT and CDR2 FQNNGV. CDR3 DNA: TGTGCCAGCAGCGTGACTAGCGGACACTACGAGCAGTACTTC. It is translated as CASSVTSGHYEQYF.

The rearrangement links TRBV9 to TRBJ1-1, with D perhaps TRBD1 (6 bases). CDR3 size: 13 residues. Germline V lookup: CDR1 SGDLS, CDR2 YYNGEE. With 4 bases removed from V and 4 bases from J, the gap between germline ends came to 11 bases. CDR3 DNA sequence: TGTGCCAGCAGCCAGTTACAGGGCACTGAAGCTTTCTTT. Its protein is CASSQLQGTEAFF. Drawing the rest from reference TRBV9 and TRBJ1-1, the complete variable domain is DSGVTQTPKHLITATGQRVTLRCSPRSGDLSVYWYQQSLDQGLQFLIQYYNGEERAKGNILERFSAQQFPDLHSELNLSSLELGDSALYFCASSQLQGTEAFFGQGTRLTVV.

The J gene is TRBJ2-1, the V gene TRBV6-4; 8 bases fit TRBD2. With V trimmed by 5 bases and J by 6 bases, 9 bases remained unmatched. Germline CDR1 reads MRHNA; CDR2 reads SNTAGT. This CDR3 has 15 residues. The CDR3 loop reads CASSWSGSTGNEQFF. As DNA, the CDR3 is TGTGCCAGCAGTTGGAGCGGGAGTACGGGCAATGAGCAGTTCTTC.

This clone appeared once. The V call is TRBV9, the J call TRBJ2-1, with no clear D. The CDR3 covers 15 residues. In germline, CDR1 is SGDLS, CDR2 YYNGEE. Trimming shortened V by 5 bases and J by 0 bases, and 12 bases separated the two germline ends. For the CDR3, the DNA is TGTGCCAGCAGTCTAGGCTTCAGCTCCTACAATGAGCAGTTCTTC. Its translation: CASSLGFSSYNEQFF.

The chain uses TRBV27 and TRBJ2-7, with 10 positions matching TRBD2. Trimming removed 3 bases from V and 3 bases from J; junction bases left unmatched: 8. This CDR3 region has 16 residues. Germline CDR1 reads MNHEY; CDR2 reads SMNVEV (reference sequence). The CDR3 loop is CASSFGSGRANYEQYF. The CDR3 nucleotides are TGTGCCAGCAGTTTTGGCAGCGGGAGGGCCAACTACGAGCAGTACTTC.

This chain uses TRBV10-3 with TRBJ2-2; 10 nucleotides align to TRBD2. V dropped 10 bases and J dropped 8; count of bases not matched to a gene: 13. Germline V gene sequence: CDR1 ENHRY, CDR2 SYGVKD. CDR3 length: 15 residues. CDR3 nucleotide sequence: TGTGCCACCGGGGGAGTAGCGGGAGGAGGAGGGGAGCTGTTTTTT. As protein: CATGGVAGGGGELFF.

V and J are TRBV7-3 and TRBJ2-1, with TRBD2 matching 7 bases. This CDR3 comprises 13 residues. Germline assignment: CDR1 SGHTA and CDR2 FQGTGA. V shed 4 bases and J 6 bases; nucleotides not matched to a gene: 3. The CDR3 DNA follows: TGTGCCAGCAGCTCTCGGACTAGCAATGAGCAGTTCTTC. Its protein product is CASSSRTSNEQFF.

The chain has TRBV7-2 and TRBJ2-5; D might be TRBD2 (6 bases). This CDR3 spans 15 amino acids. Germline V lookup: CDR1 SGHTA, CDR2 FQGNSA. V was clipped by 3 bases and J by 0 bases, with 11 bases between them. The CDR3: CASSFSAGYQETQYF. DNA for the CDR3: TGTGCCAGCAGCTTCTCGGCGGGGTACCAAGAGACCCAGTACTTC.

The V call is TRBV4-1, the J call TRBJ1-2, with D possibly matching TRBD1 (6 bases). The CDR3 has 14 amino acids. The germline V and J ends were trimmed by 5 bases and 0 bases, with 10 bases remaining between them. CDR1 MGHRA and CDR2 YSYEKL come from the germline V gene. CDR3 residues: CASSSRQANYGYTF. Here the CDR3 DNA reads TGCGCCAGCAGCTCCCGACAGGCTAACTATGGCTACACCTTC.

Only a few counts were recorded for this clone. The DNA of the CDR3 is TGTGCCATCAGCCAGCCCATGGGACCCGGGGGGAATGAGCAGTTCTTC. Translating it yields CAISQPMGPGGNEQFF. V gene TRBV10-3 combines with J gene TRBJ2-1; 7 nucleotides agree with TRBD2. The CDR3 sequence is 16 residues long. CDR1 ENHRY and CDR2 SYGVKD come from the germline V gene. J lost 7 bases, V lost 6 bases, and 15 bases had no gene match.

The chain has TRBV5-4 and TRBJ2-5; D ambiguous. CDR3 length: 14 amino acids. Germline values: CDR1 SGHNT, CDR2 YYREEE (reference sequence). V was shortened by 0 bases and J by 2 bases, with 8 bases between the two germline ends. This chain's CDR3 is CASSLGFQQETQYF. CDR3 in DNA: TGTGCCAGCAGCTTGGGTTTCCAACAAGAGACCCAGTACTTC.

The chain couples TRBV28 to TRBJ2-7, with a weak D call TRBD1 (6 bases). Trimming left V 6 bases short and J 4 bases short, with 10 bases between. The V gene's germline CDR1 is MDHEN and CDR2 SYDVKM. The CDR3 totals 12 residues. The chain's CDR3 is CASRLQGYEQYF. As DNA, the CDR3 is TGTGCCAGCAGGCTACAGGGTTACGAGCAGTACTTC.

The chain couples TRBV28 to TRBJ2-4; D gene unclear. Germline-derived CDR1 and CDR2 are MDHEN and SYDVKM. Between the trimmed V and J ends, which lost 2 bases and 0 bases, there was a span of 8 bases. The CDR3 is 15 residues long. The CDR3 spells CASSLGHGAKNIQYF. CDR3 in DNA: TGTGCCAGCAGTTTAGGTCATGGAGCCAAAAACATTCAGTACTTC.

The gene calls are TRBV13 and TRBJ2-1; 10 bases match TRBD1. The CDR3 is made up of 14 amino acids. Germline V lookup: CDR1 PRHDT, CDR2 FYEKMQ (reference sequence). The junction had 5 bases not matched to a gene; V was cut back by 3 bases and J by 9 bases. CDR3 protein: CASSLGQGFGEQFF. CDR3 bases: TGTGCCAGCAGCTTGGGACAGGGGTTTGGTGAGCAGTTCTTC.

This chain links TRBV7-9 with TRBJ2-7; tentatively, D is TRBD2 (5 bases). Germline V gene lookup returns CDR1 SEHNR and CDR2 FQNEAQ (reference sequence). With 5 bases removed from V and 2 bases from J, the gap between germline ends came to 13 bases. CDR3 length: 14 amino acids. The CDR3 sequence is CASSPSGGPYEQYF. As DNA, the CDR3 is TGTGCCAGCAGCCCGAGCGGAGGCCCCTACGAGCAGTACTTC.